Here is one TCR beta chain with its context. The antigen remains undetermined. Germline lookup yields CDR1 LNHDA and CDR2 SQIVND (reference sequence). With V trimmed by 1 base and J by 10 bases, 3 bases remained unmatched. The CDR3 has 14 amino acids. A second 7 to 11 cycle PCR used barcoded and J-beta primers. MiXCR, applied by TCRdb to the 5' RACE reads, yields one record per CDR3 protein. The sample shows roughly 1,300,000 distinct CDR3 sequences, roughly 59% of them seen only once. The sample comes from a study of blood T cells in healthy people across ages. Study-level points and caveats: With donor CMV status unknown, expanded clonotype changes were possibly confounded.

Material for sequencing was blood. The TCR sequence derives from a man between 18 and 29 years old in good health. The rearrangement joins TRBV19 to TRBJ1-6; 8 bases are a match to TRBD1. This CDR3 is CASSIGQGISPLHF. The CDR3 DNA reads TGTGCCAGTAGTATAGGACAGGGGATATCACCCCTCCACTTT.